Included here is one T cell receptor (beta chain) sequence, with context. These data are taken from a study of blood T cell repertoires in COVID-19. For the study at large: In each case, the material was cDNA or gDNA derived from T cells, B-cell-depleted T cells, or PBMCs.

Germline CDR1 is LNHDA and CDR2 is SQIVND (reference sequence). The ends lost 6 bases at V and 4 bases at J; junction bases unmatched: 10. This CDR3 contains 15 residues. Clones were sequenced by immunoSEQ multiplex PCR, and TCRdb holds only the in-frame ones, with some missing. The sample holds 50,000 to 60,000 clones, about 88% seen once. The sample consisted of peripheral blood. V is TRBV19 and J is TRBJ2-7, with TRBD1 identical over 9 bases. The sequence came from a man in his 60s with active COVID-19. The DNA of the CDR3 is TGTGCCAGTAGGGGGGAGGGGACAGGGTCGTACGAGCAGTACTTC. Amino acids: CASRGEGTGSYEQYF.